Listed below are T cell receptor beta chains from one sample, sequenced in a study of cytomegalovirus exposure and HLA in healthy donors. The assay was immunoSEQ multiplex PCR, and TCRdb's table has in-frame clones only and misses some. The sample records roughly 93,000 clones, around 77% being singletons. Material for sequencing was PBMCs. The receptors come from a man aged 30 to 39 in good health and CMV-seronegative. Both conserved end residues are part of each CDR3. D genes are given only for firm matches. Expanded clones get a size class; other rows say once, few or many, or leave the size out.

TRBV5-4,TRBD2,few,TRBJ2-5,TGTGCCAGCAGCTTGGCGGCGGGGGGGCCTGAGACCCAGTACTTC,CASSLAAGGPETQYF
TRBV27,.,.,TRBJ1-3,TGTGCCAGCAGCGGGAGGGGTCCTTTCGGAAACACCATATATTTT,CASSGRGPFGNTIYF
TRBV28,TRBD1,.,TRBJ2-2,TGTGCCAGCAGTTCCCCCGGGACAGCGAACACCGGGGAGCTGTTTTTT,CASSSPGTANTGELFF
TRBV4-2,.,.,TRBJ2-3,TGTGCCAGCGGAGGGCTAACTAGCACAGATACGCAGTATTTT,CASGGLTSTDTQYF
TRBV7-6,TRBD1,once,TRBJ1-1,TGTGCCAGCAGCTCCCCGGGACAGGGGAACACTGAAGCTTTCTTT,CASSSPGQGNTEAFF
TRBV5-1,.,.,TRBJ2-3,TGCGCCAGCAGCTTGGGGCTAGGGGGGGCAGATACGCAGTATTTT,CASSLGLGGADTQYF
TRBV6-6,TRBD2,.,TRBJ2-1,TGTGCCAGCAGTTCGGCGGGAGCTAGCAATGAGCAGTTCTTC,CASSSAGASNEQFF
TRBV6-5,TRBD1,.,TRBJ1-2,TGTGCCAGCAGTTCCGTCAAGACAGGGTTACATGGCTACACCTTC,CASSSVKTGLHGYTF
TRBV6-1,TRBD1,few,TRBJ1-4,TGTGCCAGTCGACAGGGGCCAACTAATGAAAAACTGTTTTTT,CASRQGPTNEKLFF
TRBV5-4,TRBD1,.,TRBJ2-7,TGTGCCAGCAGCTTCGGGACAGGGGATAGGTACGAGCAGTACTTC,CASSFGTGDRYEQYF
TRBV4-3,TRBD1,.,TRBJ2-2,TGCGCCAGCAGCCAAGATGTGATCCGACAGGGGGCGGTCGGGGAGCTGTTTTTT,CASSQDVIRQGAVGELFF
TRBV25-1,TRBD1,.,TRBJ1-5,TGTGCCAGCAGTGGGACAGGCGGTCCGGCGCCCCAGCATTTT,CASSGTGGPAPQHF
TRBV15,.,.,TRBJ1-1,TGTGCCACCACCCTCCTAGCAGGGAACACTGAAGCTTTCTTT,CATTLLAGNTEAFF
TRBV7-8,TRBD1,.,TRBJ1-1,TGTGCCAGCAGCTTCCACAGGGGCGAAGCTTTGAACACTGAAGCTTTCTTT,CASSFHRGEALNTEAFF
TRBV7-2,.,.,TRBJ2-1,TGTGCCAGCAGCTTCGCTAGCTCCGTAAATGAGCAGTTCTTC,CASSFASSVNEQFF
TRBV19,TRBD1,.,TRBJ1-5,TGTGCCAGTAGTCCCACCTGGGACAGGCGGGATCAGCCCCAGCATTTT,CASSPTWDRRDQPQHF
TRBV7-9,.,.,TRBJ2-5,TGTGCCAGCAGCTTAGCGTCCCCCGGCAGGGCCCAAGAGACCCAGTACTTC,CASSLASPGRAQETQYF
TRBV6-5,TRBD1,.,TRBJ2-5,TGTGCCAGCAGTCCCGGGACAGGGGCCCAGTACTTC,CASSPGTGAQYF
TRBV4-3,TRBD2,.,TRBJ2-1,TGCGCCAGCAGCCAAGCCCAGCGGGGGGGCAATGAGCAGTTCTTC,CASSQAQRGGNEQFF
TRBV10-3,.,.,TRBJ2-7,TGTGCCATCAGATATCAGGGTAGCTCCTACGAGCAGTACTTC,CAIRYQGSSYEQYF
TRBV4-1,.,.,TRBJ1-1,TGCGCCAGCAGCCAAGATAGGGGCCTTAGAGAAGCTTTCTTT,CASSQDRGLREAFF
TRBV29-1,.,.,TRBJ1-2,TGCAGCGTATTCGCCGACAGGCTATATGGCTACACCTTC,CSVFADRLYGYTF
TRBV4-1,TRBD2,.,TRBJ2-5,TGCGCCAGCAGCCAAGATAATCCAGCGGGAGGGTTTCAAGAGACCCAGTACTTC,CASSQDNPAGGFQETQYF
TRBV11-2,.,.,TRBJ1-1,TGTGCCAGCAGCTTGGCGGGGAGTAGGGCTTTCTTT,CASSLAGSRAFF
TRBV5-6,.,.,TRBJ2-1,TGTGCCAGCAGCTGGGGACAAAGCGGGCAGTTCTTC,CASSWGQSGQFF
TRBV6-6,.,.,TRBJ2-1,TGTGCCAGCAGCCCGCGGGACCGCCAGTTCTTC,CASSPRDRQFF
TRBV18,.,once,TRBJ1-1,TGTGCCAGCTCTACACCAAATTCCAGCGGTGGTGAAGCTTTCTTT,CASSTPNSSGGEAFF
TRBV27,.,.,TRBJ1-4,TGTGCCAGCAGTCCACAGGAGTGGTTTAGAGAAAAACTGTTTTTT,CASSPQEWFREKLFF
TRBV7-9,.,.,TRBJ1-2,TGTGCCAGCAGCTTCCTAGAGGATACCTATGGCTACACCTTC,CASSFLEDTYGYTF
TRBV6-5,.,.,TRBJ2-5,TGTGCCAGCAGTTATACAGGAGGAGGGGAGACCCAGTACTTC,CASSYTGGGETQYF
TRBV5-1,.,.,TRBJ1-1,TGCGCCAGCAGCTTGGGCAAGGAGCCATTCACTGAAGCTTTCTTT,CASSLGKEPFTEAFF
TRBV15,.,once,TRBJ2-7,TGTGCCACCAGCACCGGTGCAGGGGAATCAGGCGAGCAGTACTTC,CATSTGAGESGEQYF
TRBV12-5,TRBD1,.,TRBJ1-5,TGTGCTAGTGGTTTGGGACAGGGTCAGCCCCAGCATTTT,CASGLGQGQPQHF
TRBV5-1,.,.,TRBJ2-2,TGCGCCAGCAGCCCATCGGTCGGCACCGGGGAGCTGTTTTTT,CASSPSVGTGELFF
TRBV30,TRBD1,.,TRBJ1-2,TGTGCCTCCCCCCCTCACGGCAGGGGGCAGCACTATGGCTACACCTTC,CASPPHGRGQHYGYTF
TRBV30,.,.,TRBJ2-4,TGTGCCTGGAGTCCTTTGTTCGGCAAAAACATTCAGTACTTC,CAWSPLFGKNIQYF
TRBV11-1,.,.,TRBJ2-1,TGTGCCAGCAGCTTCGGGTTCTTC,CASSFGFF
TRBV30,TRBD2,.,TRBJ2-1,TGTGCCTGGAGGCAACTAGCGGGTTCCTACAATGAGCAGTTCTTC,CAWRQLAGSYNEQFF
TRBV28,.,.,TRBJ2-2,TGTGCCAGCAGTTTGGAGGGGCCGAACACCGGGGAGCTGTTTTTT,CASSLEGPNTGELFF
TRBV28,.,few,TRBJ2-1,TGTGCCAGCAGTTCCAATGCGGGGAGCAATGAGCAGTTCTTC,CASSSNAGSNEQFF
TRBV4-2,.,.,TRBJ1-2,TGTGCCAGCAGCCAAGAGACAGCAACTAACTATGGCTACACCTTC,CASSQETATNYGYTF
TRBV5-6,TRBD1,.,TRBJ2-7,TGTGCCAGCAGCCCCCGGACAGGCCTGTCCTACGAGCAGTACTTC,CASSPRTGLSYEQYF
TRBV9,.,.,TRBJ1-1,TGTGCCAGCAGCGTAGTACCAGGGGTGAACACTGAAGCTTTCTTT,CASSVVPGVNTEAFF
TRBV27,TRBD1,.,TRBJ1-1,TGTGCCAGCAATCCGGACAGGGGAAAACCCTCGAACACTGAAGCTTTCTTT,CASNPDRGKPSNTEAFF
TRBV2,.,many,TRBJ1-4,TGTGCCAGCAGTGAAGCCGGGAAGCGGTCTAATGAAAAACTGTTTTTT,CASSEAGKRSNEKLFF
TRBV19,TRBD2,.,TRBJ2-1,TGTGCCAGTAGGACCAGCGGGAGCTCCTACAATGAGCAGTTCTTC,CASRTSGSSYNEQFF
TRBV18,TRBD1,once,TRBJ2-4,TGTGCCAGCTCACCACCGAGGGGGCAGACGATACTAGCCAAAAACATTCAGTACTTC,CASSPPRGQTILAKNIQYF
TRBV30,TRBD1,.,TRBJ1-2,TGTGCCTGGAGTTCGGGACAGGAGATGTTTAACTATGGCTACACCTTC,CAWSSGQEMFNYGYTF